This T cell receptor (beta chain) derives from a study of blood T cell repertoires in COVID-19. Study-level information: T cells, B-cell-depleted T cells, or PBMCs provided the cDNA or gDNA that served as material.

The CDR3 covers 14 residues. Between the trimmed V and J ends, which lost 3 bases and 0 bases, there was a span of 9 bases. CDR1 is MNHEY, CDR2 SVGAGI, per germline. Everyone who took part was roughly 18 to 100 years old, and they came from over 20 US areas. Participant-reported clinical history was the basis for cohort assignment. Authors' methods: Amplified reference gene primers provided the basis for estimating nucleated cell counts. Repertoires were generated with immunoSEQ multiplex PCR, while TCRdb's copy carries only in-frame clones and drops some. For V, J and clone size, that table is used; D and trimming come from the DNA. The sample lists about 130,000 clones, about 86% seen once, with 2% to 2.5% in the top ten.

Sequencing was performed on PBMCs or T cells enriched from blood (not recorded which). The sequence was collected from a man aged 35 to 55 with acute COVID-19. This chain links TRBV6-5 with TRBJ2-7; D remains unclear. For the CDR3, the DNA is TGTGCCAGCAGTTATGCAGACACCTCCTACGAGCAGTACTTC. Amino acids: CASSYADTSYEQYF.